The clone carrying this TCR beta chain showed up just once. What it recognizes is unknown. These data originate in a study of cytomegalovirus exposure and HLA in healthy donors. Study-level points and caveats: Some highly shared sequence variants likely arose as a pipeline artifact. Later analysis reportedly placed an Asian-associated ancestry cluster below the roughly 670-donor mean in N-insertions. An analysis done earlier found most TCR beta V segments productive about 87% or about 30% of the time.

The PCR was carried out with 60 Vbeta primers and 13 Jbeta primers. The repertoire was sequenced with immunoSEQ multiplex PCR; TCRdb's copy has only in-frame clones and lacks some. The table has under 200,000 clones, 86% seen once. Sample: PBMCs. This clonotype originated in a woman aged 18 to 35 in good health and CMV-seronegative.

DNA for the CDR3: TGCGCCAGCACCAGAGTAGGAGGTCAAGAGACCCAGTACTTC. As protein: CASTRVGGQETQYF. V is TRBV5-1 and J is TRBJ2-5; a possible D gene is TRBD2 (5 bases). Germline CDR1 and CDR2: SGHRS and YFSETQ. V dropped 6 bases and J dropped 2 bases, with 14 bases sitting between them. The CDR3 is made up of 14 amino acids. The complete variable domain, with remaining parts taken from reference TRBV5-1 and TRBJ2-5, reads KAGVTQTPRYLIKTRGQQVTLSCSPISGHRSVSWYQQTPGQGLQFLFEYFSETQRNKGNFPGRFSGRQFSNSRSEMNVSTLELGDSALYLCASTRVGGQETQYFGPGTRLLVL.